The following is a T cell receptor beta chain sequence with its context. Here immunoSEQ multiplex PCR was the method, and the copy in TCRdb shows in-frame clones only, minus some. The sample carries over 250,000 clones, roughly nine tenths recorded once. The data belong to a study of blood T cell repertoires in COVID-19. At the level of the study: PBMCs, B-cell-depleted T cells, or T cells were the source of the cDNA or gDNA that made up the material.

V was cut by 7 bases and J by 5 bases, with 14 bases left in between. Germline V CDR1 and CDR2: MNHEY, SVGAGI. This CDR3 is built from 13 residues. The sequence was collected from a middle-aged man with acute or convalescent COVID-19. Sequencing used peripheral blood. The V call is TRBV6-5, the J call TRBJ2-5, with D possibly being TRBD1 (5 bases). CDR3 sequence: CASTPGGAETQYF. The CDR3, as DNA: TGTGCCAGCACCCCCGGTGGGGCGGAGACCCAGTACTTC.